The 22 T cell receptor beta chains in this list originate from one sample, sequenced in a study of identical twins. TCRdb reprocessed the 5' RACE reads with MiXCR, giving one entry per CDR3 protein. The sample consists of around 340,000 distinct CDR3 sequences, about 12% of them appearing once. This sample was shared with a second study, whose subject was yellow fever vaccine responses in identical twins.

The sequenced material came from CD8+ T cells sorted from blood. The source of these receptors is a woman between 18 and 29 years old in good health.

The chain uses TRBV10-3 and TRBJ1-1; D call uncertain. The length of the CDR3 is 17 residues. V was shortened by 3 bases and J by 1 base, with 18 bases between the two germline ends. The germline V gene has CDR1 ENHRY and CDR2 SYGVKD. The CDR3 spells CAISEDLVGFPNTEAFF. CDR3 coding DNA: TGTGCCATCAGTGAAGACCTCGTTGGGTTCCCGAACACTGAAGCTTTCTTT.

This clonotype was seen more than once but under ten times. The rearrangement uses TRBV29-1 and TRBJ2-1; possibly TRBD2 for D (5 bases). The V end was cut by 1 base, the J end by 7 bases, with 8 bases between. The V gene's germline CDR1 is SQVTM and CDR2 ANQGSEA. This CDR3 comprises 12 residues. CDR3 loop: CSVEGRWNEQFF. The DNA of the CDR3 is TGCAGCGTTGAAGGGAGGTGGAATGAGCAGTTCTTC.

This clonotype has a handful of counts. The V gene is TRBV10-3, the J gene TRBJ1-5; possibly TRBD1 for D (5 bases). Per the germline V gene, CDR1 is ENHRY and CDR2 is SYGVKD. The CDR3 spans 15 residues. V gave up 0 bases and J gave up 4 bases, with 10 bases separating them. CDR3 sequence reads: CAISESTALNQPQHF. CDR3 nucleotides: TGTGCCATCAGTGAGTCGACAGCTCTTAATCAGCCCCAGCATTTT.

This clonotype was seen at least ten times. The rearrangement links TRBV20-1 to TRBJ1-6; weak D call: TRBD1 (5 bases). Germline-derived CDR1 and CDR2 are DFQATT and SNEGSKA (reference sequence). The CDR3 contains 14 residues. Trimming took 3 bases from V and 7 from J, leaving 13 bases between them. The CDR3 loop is CSASPGKENSPLHF. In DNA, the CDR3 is TGCAGTGCTAGTCCAGGGAAGGAGAATTCACCCCTCCACTTT.

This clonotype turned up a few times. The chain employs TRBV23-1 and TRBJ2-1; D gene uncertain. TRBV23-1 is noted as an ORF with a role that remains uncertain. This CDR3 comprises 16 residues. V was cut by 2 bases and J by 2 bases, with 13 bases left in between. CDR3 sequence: CASSQSHSLTYNEQFF. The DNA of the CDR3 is TGCGCCAGCAGTCAAAGTCACAGTTTAACCTACAATGAGCAGTTCTTC.

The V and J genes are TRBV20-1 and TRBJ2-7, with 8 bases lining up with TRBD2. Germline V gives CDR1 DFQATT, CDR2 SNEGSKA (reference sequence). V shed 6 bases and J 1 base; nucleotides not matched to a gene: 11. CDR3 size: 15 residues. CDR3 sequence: CSAPMVAGLSYEQYF. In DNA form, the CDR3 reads TGCAGTGCCCCCATGGTAGCGGGATTGTCCTACGAGCAGTACTTC.

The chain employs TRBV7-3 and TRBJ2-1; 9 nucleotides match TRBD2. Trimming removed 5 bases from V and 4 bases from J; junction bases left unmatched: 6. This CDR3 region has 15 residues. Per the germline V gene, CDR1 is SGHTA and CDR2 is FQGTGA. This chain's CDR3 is CASSALAGIYNEQFF. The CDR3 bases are TGTGCCAGCAGCGCCCTAGCGGGGATATACAATGAGCAGTTCTTC.

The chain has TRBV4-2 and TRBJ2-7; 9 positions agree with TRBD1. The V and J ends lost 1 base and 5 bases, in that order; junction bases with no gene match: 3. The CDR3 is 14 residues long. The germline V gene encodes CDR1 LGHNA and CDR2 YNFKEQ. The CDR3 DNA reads TGTGCCAGCAGCCAAGCGGGACAGGGCCACGAGCAGTACTTC. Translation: CASSQAGQGHEQYF.

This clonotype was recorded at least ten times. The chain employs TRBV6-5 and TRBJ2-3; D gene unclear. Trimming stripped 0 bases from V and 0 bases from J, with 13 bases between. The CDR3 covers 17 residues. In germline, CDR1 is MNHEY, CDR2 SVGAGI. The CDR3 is CASSYSAELTSTDTQYF. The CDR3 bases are TGTGCCAGCAGTTACTCGGCGGAGCTTACTAGCACAGATACGCAGTATTTT.

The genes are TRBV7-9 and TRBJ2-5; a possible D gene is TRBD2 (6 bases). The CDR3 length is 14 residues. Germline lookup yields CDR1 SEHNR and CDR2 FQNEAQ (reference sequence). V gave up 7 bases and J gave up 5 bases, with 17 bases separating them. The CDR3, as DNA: TGTGCCAGCACCGATACGGGGGTTCGGGAGACCCAGTACTTC. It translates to CASTDTGVRETQYF.

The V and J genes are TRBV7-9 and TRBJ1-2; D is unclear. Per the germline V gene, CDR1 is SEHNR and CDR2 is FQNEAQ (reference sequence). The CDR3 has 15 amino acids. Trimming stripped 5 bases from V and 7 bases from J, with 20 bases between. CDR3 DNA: TGTGCCAGCAGCCGCCGGGTCCAGGACGTGGTTGGCTACACCTTC. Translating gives CASSRRVQDVVGYTF.

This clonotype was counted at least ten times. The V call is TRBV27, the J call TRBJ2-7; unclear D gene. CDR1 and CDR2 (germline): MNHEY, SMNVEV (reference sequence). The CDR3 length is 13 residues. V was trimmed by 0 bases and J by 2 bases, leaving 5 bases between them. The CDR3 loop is CASSLSQTYEQYF. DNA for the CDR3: TGTGCCAGCAGTTTATCCCAAACCTACGAGCAGTACTTC.

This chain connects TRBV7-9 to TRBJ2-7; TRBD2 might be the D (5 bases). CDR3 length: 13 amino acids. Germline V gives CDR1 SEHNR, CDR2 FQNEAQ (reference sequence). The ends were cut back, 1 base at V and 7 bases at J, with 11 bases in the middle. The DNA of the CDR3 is TGTGCCAGCAGCTTAGACGCTCAGCGGGAGCAGTACTTC. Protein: CASSLDAQREQYF.

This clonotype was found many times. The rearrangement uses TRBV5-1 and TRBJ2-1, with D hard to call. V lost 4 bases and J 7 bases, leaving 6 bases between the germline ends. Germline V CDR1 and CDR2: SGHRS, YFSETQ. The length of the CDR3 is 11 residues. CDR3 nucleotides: TGCGCCAGCAGCGTCGGGAATGAGCAGTTCTTC. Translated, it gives CASSVGNEQFF. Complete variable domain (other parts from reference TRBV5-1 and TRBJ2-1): KAGVTQTPRYLIKTRGQQVTLSCSPISGHRSVSWYQQTPGQGLQFLFEYFSETQRNKGNFPGRFSGRQFSNSRSEMNVSTLELGDSALYLCASSVGNEQFFGPGTRLTVL.

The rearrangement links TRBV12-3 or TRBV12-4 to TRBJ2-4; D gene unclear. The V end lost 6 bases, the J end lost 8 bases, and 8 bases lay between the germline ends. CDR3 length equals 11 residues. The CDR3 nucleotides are TGTGCCAGCAGCCACTCTCACATTCAGTACTTC. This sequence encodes CASSHSHIQYF.

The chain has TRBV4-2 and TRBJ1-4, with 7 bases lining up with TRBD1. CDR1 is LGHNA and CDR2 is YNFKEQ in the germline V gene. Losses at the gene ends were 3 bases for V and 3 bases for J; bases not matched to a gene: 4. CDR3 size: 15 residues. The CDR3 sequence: CASSHPDRSNEKLFF. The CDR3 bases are TGTGCCAGCAGCCACCCGGACAGGTCTAATGAAAAACTGTTTTTT.

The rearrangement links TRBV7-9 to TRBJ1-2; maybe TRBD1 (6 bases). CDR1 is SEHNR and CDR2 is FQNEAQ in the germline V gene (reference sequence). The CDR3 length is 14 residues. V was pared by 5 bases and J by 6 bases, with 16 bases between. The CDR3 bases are TGTGCCAGCAGCCCGTACCAGGGGCCCGATGGCTACACCTTC. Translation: CASSPYQGPDGYTF. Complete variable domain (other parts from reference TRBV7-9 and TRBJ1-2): DTGVSQNPRHKITKRGQNVTFRCDPISEHNRLYWYRQTLGQGPEFLTYFQNEAQLEKSRLLSDRFSAERPKGSFSTLEIQRTEQGDSAMYLCASSPYQGPDGYTFGSGTRLTVV.

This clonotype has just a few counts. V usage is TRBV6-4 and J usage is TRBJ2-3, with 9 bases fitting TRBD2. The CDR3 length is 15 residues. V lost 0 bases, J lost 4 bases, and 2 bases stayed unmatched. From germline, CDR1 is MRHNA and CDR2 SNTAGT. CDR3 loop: CASSDSAGGPDTQYF. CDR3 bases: TGTGCCAGCAGTGACTCTGCGGGAGGGCCAGATACGCAGTATTTT.

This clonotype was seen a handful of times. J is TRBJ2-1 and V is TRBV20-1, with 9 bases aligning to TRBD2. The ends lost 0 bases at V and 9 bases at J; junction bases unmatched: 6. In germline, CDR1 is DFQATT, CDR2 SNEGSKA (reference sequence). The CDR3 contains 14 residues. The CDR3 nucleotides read TGCAGTGCTAGAGATGGCGGGGGGGCTAGTGAGCAGTTCTTC. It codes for CSARDGGGASEQFF.

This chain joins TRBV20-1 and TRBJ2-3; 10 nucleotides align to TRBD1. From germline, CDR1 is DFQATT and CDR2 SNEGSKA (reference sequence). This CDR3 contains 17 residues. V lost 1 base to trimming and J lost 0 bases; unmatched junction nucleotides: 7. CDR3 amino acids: CSARVGQGRESTDTQYF. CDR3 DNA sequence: TGCAGTGCTAGAGTGGGACAGGGGCGGGAGAGCACAGATACGCAGTATTTT.

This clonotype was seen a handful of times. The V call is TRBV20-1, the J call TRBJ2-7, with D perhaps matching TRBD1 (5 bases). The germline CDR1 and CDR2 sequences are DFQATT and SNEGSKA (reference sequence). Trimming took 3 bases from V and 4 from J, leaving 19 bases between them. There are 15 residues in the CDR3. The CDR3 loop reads CSASPTGAGLYEQYV. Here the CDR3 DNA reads TGCAGTGCTAGCCCTACAGGAGCTGGATTATACGAGCAGTACGTC.

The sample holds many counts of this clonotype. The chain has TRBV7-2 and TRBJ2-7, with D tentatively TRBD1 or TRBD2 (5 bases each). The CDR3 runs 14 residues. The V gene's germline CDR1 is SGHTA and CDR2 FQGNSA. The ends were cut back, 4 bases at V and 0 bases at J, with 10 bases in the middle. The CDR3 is CASSSRDHSYEQYF. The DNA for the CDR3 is TGTGCCAGCAGCTCCCGGGACCACTCCTACGAGCAGTACTTC.